This T cell receptor (beta chain) was found in a study of cytomegalovirus exposure and HLA in healthy donors. Germline assignment: CDR1 SGHTA and CDR2 FQGNSA. This CDR3 is 15 amino acids long. With 1 base removed from V and 5 bases from J, the gap between germline ends came to 12 bases. Both 60 Vbeta primers and 13 Jbeta primers went into the PCR. Repertoires were generated with immunoSEQ multiplex PCR, while TCRdb's copy carries only in-frame clones and drops some. The sample lists about 200,000 clones, approximately 86% seen once, with roughly 1.7% in the top ten. V is TRBV7-2 and J is TRBJ2-1; maybe TRBD2 (5 bases). The material sequenced was PBMCs. The receptor was derived from a woman under 30 in good health and CMV-seronegative. The CDR3 loop reads CASSLDLGAHNEQFF. The CDR3 DNA follows: TGTGCCAGCAGCTTAGATTTGGGAGCTCACAATGAGCAGTTCTTC. The full variable domain, with the rest looked up from reference TRBV7-2 and TRBJ2-1, is GAGVSQSPSNKVTEKGKDVELRCDPISGHTALYWYRQSLGQGLEFLIYFQGNSAPDKSGLPSDRFSAERTGGSVSTLTIQRTQQEDSAVYLCASSLDLGAHNEQFFGPGTRLTVL.